These 5 T cell receptor beta chains were sequenced from one sample in a study of blood T cells in healthy people across ages. Through a sample-barcoded 5' primer and a J-beta primer mix, a second PCR was run for about 7 to 12 cycles. One entry per CDR3 protein results from TCRdb running MiXCR on the 5' RACE reads. The sample contains some 890,000 distinct CDR3 sequences, about 27% of which appear only once. This sample also belongs to another study, concerning T cells of mothers and their children.

Sequenced: blood. The origin of the receptors is a woman aged 40 to 55 in good health.

This clonotype was seen more than once but under ten times. V gene TRBV20-1 combines with J gene TRBJ1-2; D gene uncertain. This CDR3 has 13 amino acids. Germline CDR1 is DFQATT and CDR2 is SNEGSKA (reference sequence). V gave up 0 bases and J gave up 10 bases, with 15 bases separating them. The chain's CDR3 is CSAREGTSVFYTF. The DNA of the CDR3 is TGCAGTGCTAGAGAGGGCACATCGGTCTTCTACACCTTC.

This chain uses TRBV2 with TRBJ2-5, with 11 bases lining up with TRBD2. The CDR3 consists of 16 residues. The trim removed 6 bases at V and 1 base at J, leaving 7 bases unmatched. From germline, CDR1 is SNHLY and CDR2 FYNNEI. This CDR3 is CASSASGGPIQETQYF. In DNA, the CDR3 is TGTGCCAGCAGCGCTAGCGGGGGGCCAATCCAAGAGACCCAGTACTTC.

This clonotype was observed a few times. The chain is built from TRBV29-1 and TRBJ2-3, with a weak D call TRBD1 (7 bases). Between the trimmed V and J ends, which lost 3 bases and 2 bases, there was a span of 12 bases. Germline values: CDR1 SQVTM, CDR2 ANQGSEA. The CDR3 totals 14 residues. CDR3 in amino acids: CSVDPEGATDTQYF. Here the CDR3 DNA reads TGCAGCGTTGACCCGGAGGGGGCCACAGATACGCAGTATTTT.

Of note for this clonotype: The conserved final phenylalanine or tryptophan is absent from the CDR3, which likely points to a read error. The chain has TRBV7-2 and TRBJ2-1; 9 bases match TRBD1. Germline values: CDR1 SGHTA, CDR2 FQGNSA. The CDR3 is made up of 14 amino acids. V lost 7 bases and J lost 4; bases outside the gene matches: 5. CDR3 nucleotides: TGTGCCAGCAAGGCCGGGACAGGGTACAATGAGCAGTTCACC. It translates to CASKAGTGYNEQFT.

The chain uses TRBV18 and TRBJ2-5; no firm D call. The germline V gene encodes CDR1 KGHSH and CDR2 LQKENI. The CDR3 is 12 amino acids. V was clipped by 0 bases and J by 9 bases, with 8 bases between them. The CDR3 DNA is TGTGCCAGCTCACCACCCTCAAAAGCCCAGTACTTC. This codes for CASSPPSKAQYF. Full variable domain (rest looked up from reference TRBV18 and TRBJ2-5): NAGVMQNPRHLVRRRGQEARLRCSPMKGHSHVYWYRQLPEEGLKFMVYLQKENIIDESGMPKERFSAEFPKEGPSILRIQQVVRGDSAAYFCASSPPSKAQYFGPGTRLLVL.